This T cell receptor (beta chain) was observed in a study of cytotoxic CD8 clonotypes in ibrutinib-treated CLL. The J segment lost 6 bases and the V segment lost 5 bases, leaving 4 bases of the junction unmatched. CDR1 and CDR2 from the germline V gene are SGHTA and FQGTGA. This CDR3 spans 15 amino acids. TCRdb keeps only in-frame clones here, not all; method: immunoSEQ multiplex PCR. The sample includes about 85,000 clones, about 85% of them seen just once. Sequences were derived from PBMCs, sampled after 12 months of ibrutinib treatment. This chain joins TRBV7-3 and TRBJ2-3; 14 bases map to TRBD2. The origin of this receptor is a human donor with chronic lymphocytic leukemia. In DNA, the CDR3 is TGTGCCAGCAGCCCGGGACTAGCGGGAGAGGATACGCAGTATTTT. Its protein product is CASSPGLAGEDTQYF.